This TCR beta chain was sequenced in a study of T cells in Graves' hyperthyroidism and ophthalmopathy. On the study more broadly: Peripheral blood was secured at the point of initial diagnosis, before any treatment. Overall study findings and caveats: The model predicted ophthalmopathy a median around 6.5 months before onset.

For this clonotype: What it binds is unknown.

Graves' hyperthyroidism qualified as stable when ophthalmopathy did not progress within 18 months. Every diagnosis used clinical symptoms, serum thyroxine and TRAb, thyroid ultrasound and orbital computed tomography. The V gene's germline CDR1 is DFQATT and CDR2 SNEGSKA (reference sequence). With 6 bases removed from V and 6 bases from J, the gap between germline ends came to 12 bases. The CDR3 totals 12 residues. RNA transcripts gave rise to amplified TCR beta CDR3 regions. The HTBI primer set was used in a first-round RT-PCR of the TCR CDR3. A single record per CDR3 protein comes from TCRdb applying MiXCR to the multiplex PCR reads. The sample yields about 400,000 distinct CDR3 sequences, more than 12% seen once.

V gene TRBV20-1 combines with J gene TRBJ2-1, with D unresolved. The clonotype comes from a woman younger than 45 with Graves' hyperthyroidism. The sample consisted of blood. CDR3 nucleotide sequence: TGCAGTGCCCCTACTCTAAGCAATGAGCAGTTCTTC. It codes for CSAPTLSNEQFF.